A few counts support the clone carrying this TCR beta chain. This clone may be a read error of a much larger clone one base away. Two-round multiplex PCR amplified TCR beta CDR3 from genomic DNA. First-round PCR employed TRBV- and TRBJ-specific primers for each gene. TCRdb fed the multiplex PCR reads into MiXCR, producing one record per CDR3 protein. Of 20,000 to 30,000 distinct CDR3 sequences in the sample, around 41% were seen once. These data are taken from a study of prognosis after radiotherapy for stage I lung cancer. Overall study context: All of the enrolled patients had stage I non-small cell lung cancer, and they joined between 2018 and 2019. A biologically effective dose of at least 100 Gy came via 3-5 SBRT fractions. Among the patients, four developed distant metastases after radiotherapy at a median of 7 months, and 15 showed no significant progression.

Looked up from germline, CDR1 is MNHEY and CDR2 is SVGAGI. The CDR3 totals 12 residues. This material consisted of PBMCs, taken before or after stereotactic body radiation therapy (not recorded which). The genes are TRBV6-5 and TRBJ2-2, with D possibly being TRBD2 (5 bases). The clonotype was recovered from a donor aged 50 or older with non-small cell lung cancer. The CDR3, as DNA: TGTGCCAGCAGTTACTCGATCGGGGAGCTGGTTTTT. Its protein product is CASSYSIGELVF.